Given below is one T cell receptor beta chain in context. Its antigen is as yet unknown. The sample comes from a study of T cell responses to AZD1222 COVID-19 vaccine. Study background: Pooled together were second doses at about 4 or about 12 weeks.

Study-level results: Nearly half of unique spike-specific TCRs reportedly avoided B.1.351 and B.1.1.7 mutated regions. Repertoire sampling occurred only after the peak T cell response.

Trimming stripped 10 bases from V and 1 base from J, with 10 bases between. Germline CDR1 and CDR2: LNHDA and SQIVND (reference sequence). The CDR3 has 12 amino acids. The repertoire was sequenced with immunoSEQ multiplex PCR; TCRdb's copy has only in-frame clones and lacks some. Of approximately 100,000 clones in the sample, around nine tenths were seen once. This TCR derives from an adult in good health. The chain joins TRBV19 to TRBJ1-2, with unresolved D. The sequencing here drew on peripheral blood, taken on day 0 of AZD1222 vaccination. The DNA of the CDR3 is TGTGCCACCGCCAGGCGTAACTATGGCTACACCTTC. This translates into CATARRNYGYTF.